Each of the 16 T cell receptor beta chains below was sequenced from the same sample in a study of blood T cell repertoires in COVID-19. Assay: immunoSEQ multiplex PCR; the TCRdb copy retains only in-frame clones and omits some. The sample has around 69,000 clones, approximately 85% seen once; the top ten hold more than 20%. The sequenced sample was peripheral blood. These receptor sequences come from a man between 45 and 60 years old with acute or convalescent COVID-19.

V is TRBV5-1 and J is TRBJ1-3; no definite D call. The CDR3 consists of 17 residues. The V end was cut by 4 bases, the J end by 1 base, with 18 bases between. From germline, CDR1 is SGHRS and CDR2 YFSETQ. CDR3 sequence reads: CASSPLPLEKSGNTIYF. In DNA form, the CDR3 reads TGCGCCAGCAGCCCGTTGCCGCTGGAGAAGTCTGGAAACACCATATATTTT.

The chain links TRBV11-2 to TRBJ2-5, with 8 bases matching TRBD2. The CDR3 consists of 14 residues. Germline lookup yields CDR1 SGHAT and CDR2 FQNNGV. J lost 5 bases, V lost 4 bases, and 6 bases had no gene match. This CDR3 is CASSSGLGEETQYF. CDR3 nucleotide sequence: TGTGCCAGCAGCTCGGGACTAGGGGAGGAGACCCAGTACTTC.

This sequence joins TRBV5-1 and TRBJ2-5; 7 nucleotides agree with TRBD1. Germline CDR1 reads SGHRS; CDR2 reads YFSETQ. Trimming cost V 0 bases and J 3 bases; bases outside gene matches: 8. The length of the CDR3 is 16 residues. Written as DNA, the CDR3 is TGCGCCAGCAGCTTGGGGGGGACAGCCAGGGAAGAGACCCAGTACTTC. Translation: CASSLGGTAREETQYF.

This sequence joins TRBV11-1 and TRBJ2-6, with a tentative D call TRBD2 (5 bases). The CDR3 has 16 amino acids. Trimming stripped 5 bases from V and 0 bases from J, with 11 bases between. Per the germline V gene, CDR1 is SGHAT and CDR2 is FQDESV (reference sequence). CDR3 region: CASSPPGDSGANVLTF. The DNA of the CDR3 is TGTGCCAGCAGCCCCCCCGGGGACTCTGGGGCCAACGTCCTGACTTTC.

The chain uses TRBV5-1 and TRBJ2-1, with D possibly matching TRBD2 (5 bases). With 3 bases removed from V and 0 bases from J, the gap between germline ends came to 10 bases. CDR1 and CDR2 (germline): SGHRS, YFSETQ. The CDR3 loop spans 15 amino acids. Here the CDR3 DNA reads TGCGCCAGCAGCTCAGACGGAGGCTCCTACAATGAGCAGTTCTTC. It encodes CASSSDGGSYNEQFF.

This clone was counted only a few times. The CDR3 DNA reads as TGCAGCGGGACAGGGGGCATGAGCTCCTACAATGAGCAGTTCTTC. This encodes CSGTGGMSSYNEQFF. V is TRBV29-1 and J is TRBJ2-1; 11 bases line up with TRBD1. Germline lookup yields CDR1 SQVTM and CDR2 ANQGSEA. Losses at the gene ends were 7 bases for V and 0 bases for J; bases not matched to a gene: 5. This CDR3 region has 15 residues.

This clone was found a few times. The chain couples TRBV18 to TRBJ1-2; D might be TRBD1 (6 bases). Trimming removed 1 base at V and 6 bases at J, with 15 bases between. This CDR3 is built from 15 residues. The germline gives CDR1 KGHSH, CDR2 LQKENI. The CDR3 region is CASSPRSRGSDGYTF. The DNA for the CDR3 is TGTGCCAGCTCACCACGGAGCAGGGGTTCCGATGGCTACACCTTC. The full variable domain, with the rest looked up from reference TRBV18 and TRBJ1-2, is NAGVMQNPRHLVRRRGQEARLRCSPMKGHSHVYWYRQLPEEGLKFMVYLQKENIIDESGMPKERFSAEFPKEGPSILRIQQVVRGDSAAYFCASSPRSRGSDGYTFGSGTRLTVV.

The chain links TRBV21-1 to TRBJ2-2; TRBD2, the D gene given by the table, was not confirmed from the DNA. TRBV21-1 is shown as a pseudogene. This CDR3 region has 15 residues. The CDR3 reads CASPAGGRGAGELFF. In DNA, the CDR3 is TGTGCCAGCCCTGCGGGGGGGAGGGGCGCCGGGGAGCTGTTTTTT.

The chain employs TRBV5-4 and TRBJ2-1; 15 positions agree with TRBD2. This CDR3 comprises 19 residues. Trimming took 4 bases from V and 0 from J; bases not matched to a gene: 8. Germline lookup yields CDR1 SGHNT and CDR2 YYREEE (reference sequence). The DNA for the CDR3 is TGTGCCAGCAGCCCCGGGACTAGCGGGGGGTTTAGCTCCTACAATGAGCAGTTCTTC. Residues: CASSPGTSGGFSSYNEQFF.

The chain joins TRBV27 to TRBJ1-4; 7 bases are a match to TRBD1. CDR1 and CDR2 from the germline V gene are MNHEY and SMNVEV (reference sequence). V shed 6 bases, J shed 0 bases, and the junction held 10 bases outside the gene matches. The CDR3 length is 17 residues. CDR3 DNA sequence: TGTGCCAGCAGCCCCGACAGGGAGATCTCAACTAATGAAAAACTGTTTTTT. This sequence encodes CASSPDREISTNEKLFF.

The J gene is TRBJ2-2, the V gene TRBV10-3, with 8 bases matching TRBD2. Unmatched junction bases numbered 7, after V lost 8 bases and J lost 5 bases. Germline V lookup: CDR1 ENHRY, CDR2 SYGVKD. The CDR3 runs 14 residues. The CDR3 DNA reads as TGTGCCATCCGGGGGGGAGACCGGACCGGGGAGCTGTTTTTT. It codes for CAIRGGDRTGELFF.

V gene TRBV5-1 combines with J gene TRBJ1-4; D perhaps matches TRBD1 (5 bases). Germline V lookup: CDR1 SGHRS, CDR2 YFSETQ. Trimming removed 4 bases from V and 2 bases from J, with 12 bases in between. This CDR3 region has 15 residues. CDR3 nucleotides: TGCGCCAGCAGCGTCGGACAAAGGACTAATGAAAAACTGTTTTTT. It translates to CASSVGQRTNEKLFF.

The chain recombines TRBV6-6 with TRBJ1-1; the D gene is possibly TRBD1 (5 bases). This CDR3 comprises 13 residues. The ends were cut back, 10 bases at V and 0 bases at J, with 12 bases in the middle. Per the germline V gene, CDR1 is MNHNY and CDR2 is SVGAGI (reference sequence). CDR3 in amino acids: CATRTGVNTEAFF. The CDR3 region has the DNA TGTGCCACCAGGACGGGGGTGAACACTGAAGCTTTCTTT.

This clone was recorded a few times. The chain uses TRBV6-6 and TRBJ2-3; TRBD2 aligns across 9 bases. The junction had 5 bases not matched to a gene; V was cut back by 6 bases and J by 1 base. CDR1 and CDR2 (germline): MNHNY, SVGAGI (reference sequence). The CDR3 totals 15 residues. CDR3 loop: CASRVAGAGTDTQYF. The CDR3 DNA reads TGTGCCAGCAGGGTAGCGGGGGCCGGCACAGATACGCAGTATTTT.

The chain combines TRBV6-5 with TRBJ1-6, with a possible D match to TRBD1 (6 bases). V lost 11 bases and J 7 bases, leaving 15 bases between the germline ends. The germline gives CDR1 MNHEY, CDR2 SVGAGI. There are 13 residues in the CDR3. This CDR3 is CAGHRVANSPLHF. CDR3 in DNA: TGTGCCGGACACAGGGTTGCAAATTCACCCCTCCACTTT.

The genes are TRBV11-2 and TRBJ1-6; no clear D. The V end lost 0 bases, the J end lost 0 bases, and 6 bases lay between the germline ends. Germline CDR1 and CDR2: SGHAT and FQNNGV. This CDR3 has 16 residues. For the CDR3, the DNA is TGTGCCAGCAGCTTAGACGCGAGCTCCTATAATTCACCCCTCCACTTT. It specifies CASSLDASSYNSPLHF.